The present T cell receptor (beta chain) was sequenced within a study of cytomegalovirus exposure and HLA in healthy donors. General observations from the study: There were a few CMV-associated chains whose specificity for CMV antigens was confirmed in vitro. Presence/absence analyses rested on an assumption that sequencing depth was roughly uniform across donors. The study had only CMV serostatus as immune exposure information.

Germline CDR1 is SGHAT and CDR2 is FQNNGV. The ends were cut back, 8 bases at V and 0 bases at J, with 19 bases in the middle. The CDR3 covers 16 residues. With regard to this clone: As yet, its antigen is unknown.

All donors participated as healthy donors of bone marrow. Vbeta (60) and Jbeta (13) primers were used in the PCR. Here immunoSEQ multiplex PCR was the method, and the copy in TCRdb shows in-frame clones only, minus some. This table holds 150,000 to 200,000 clones, roughly 88% found once. Sequences were obtained from PBMCs. This clonotype was sampled from a man in his late teens or twenties in good health and CMV-seropositive. This rearrangement joins TRBV11-2 to TRBJ2-5; a weak D match, TRBD2 (6 bases). The CDR3 spells CASSPGARADQETQYF. The CDR3 DNA is TGTGCCAGCTCGCCGGGAGCTAGGGCGGACCAAGAGACCCAGTACTTC. Together with reference TRBV11-2 and TRBJ2-5, the CDR3 gives the full variable domain: EAGVAQSPRYKIIEKRQSVAFWCNPISGHATLYWYQQILGQGPKLLIQFQNNGVVDDSQLPKDRFSAERLKGVDSTLKIQPAKLEDSAVYLCASSPGARADQETQYFGPGTRLLVL.